This T cell receptor (beta chain) was retrieved from a study of T cells and Merkel cell carcinoma outcomes. Findings of the study overall: Merkel cell carcinoma outcomes were reportedly predicted by repertoire and T-cell density.

V was clipped by 3 bases and J by 2 bases, with 7 bases between them. Germline CDR1 KGHSH, CDR2 LQKENI. The CDR3 sequence is 13 residues long. The method was immunoSEQ multiplex PCR; TCRdb's version includes in-frame clones alone and lacks a portion of them. The top ten clones hold 11% to 15% of a sample with around 6,000 clones, less than 85% of them seen once. A note on this clone: Antigen: not known.

This receptor was obtained from a human donor with Merkel cell carcinoma. Some clones in this sample may be carry-over from other donors' samples. V and J are TRBV18 and TRBJ2-5, with D perhaps matching TRBD2 (6 bases). The material sequenced was tumor tissue from Merkel cell carcinoma. Written as DNA, the CDR3 is TGTGCCAGCTCACCGGGACTTCAAGAGACCCAGTACTTC. Protein sequence: CASSPGLQETQYF.